Detailed here is one TCR beta chain. Its specificity is not known. The record originates from a study of vaccination effects on CD4 cells after COVID-19. The V gene's germline CDR1 is ENHRY and CDR2 SYGVKD. After removal of 3 bases from V and 6 bases from J, the junction contained 4 bases not matched to a gene. The CDR3 totals 13 residues. Study results and limitations: Small numbers of convalescent patients limited the study. It also lacked early post-infection timepoints.

Produced via immunoSEQ multiplex PCR; TCRdb's table is partial and in-frame only. The table lists around 30,000 clones, 55% to 70% of them singletons. With the ViraFEST assay, the study expanded antigen-specific CD4+ T cells using viral peptide pools, then sequenced them. Following 10 days of culture, CD4+ T cells were isolated. Every participant took two doses of the BNT162b2 or mRNA-1273 vaccine. The source of this sequence is a human donor who received a COVID-19 vaccine. V and J are TRBV10-3 and TRBJ1-2, with 7 nucleotides matching TRBD1. The specimen was CD4+ T cells from PBMCs cultured with SARS-CoV-2 spike peptides, collected after COVID-19 vaccination. The CDR3 region has the DNA TGTGCCATCAGTGACTTCAGGGGGAATGGCTACACCTTC. This encodes CAISDFRGNGYTF.